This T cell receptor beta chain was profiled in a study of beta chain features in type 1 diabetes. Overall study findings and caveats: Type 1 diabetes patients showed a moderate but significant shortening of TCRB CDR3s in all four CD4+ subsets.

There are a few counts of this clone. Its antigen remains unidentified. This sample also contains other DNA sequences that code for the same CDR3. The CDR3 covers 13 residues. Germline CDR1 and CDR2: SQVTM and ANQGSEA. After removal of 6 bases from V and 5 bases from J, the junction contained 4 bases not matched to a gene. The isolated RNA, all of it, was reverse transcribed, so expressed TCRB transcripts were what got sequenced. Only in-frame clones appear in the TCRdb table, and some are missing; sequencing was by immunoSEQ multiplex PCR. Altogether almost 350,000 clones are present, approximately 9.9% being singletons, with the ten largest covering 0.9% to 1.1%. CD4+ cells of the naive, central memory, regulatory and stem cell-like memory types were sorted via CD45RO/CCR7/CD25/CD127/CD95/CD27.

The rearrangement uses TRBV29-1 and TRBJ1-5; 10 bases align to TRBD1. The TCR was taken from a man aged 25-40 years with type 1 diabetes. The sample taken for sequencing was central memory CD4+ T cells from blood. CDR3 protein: CSVVGTGDQPQHF. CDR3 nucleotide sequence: TGCAGCGTGGTTGGGACAGGGGATCAGCCCCAGCATTTT.